This T cell receptor (beta chain) stems from a study of blood T cell repertoires in COVID-19. This CDR3 spans 13 amino acids. Unmatched junction bases numbered 3, after V lost 0 bases and J lost 8 bases. CDR1 is ENHRY, CDR2 SYGVKD, per germline. Profiled with immunoSEQ multiplex PCR; TCRdb holds only in-frame clones, not every one. The table lists 150,000 to 200,000 clones, about three quarters of them singletons. The origin of this receptor is a man in his 70s with acute or convalescent COVID-19. The rearrangement joins TRBV10-3 to TRBJ1-1; 7 nucleotides match TRBD1. Sequencing used peripheral blood. The CDR3 DNA reads as TGTGCCATCAGTGAGTCGTGGGGACAGGAAGCTTTCTTT. It encodes CAISESWGQEAFF.